Below are 5 T cell receptor beta chains sequenced from a single sample in a study of cytomegalovirus exposure and HLA in healthy donors. It was with 60 Vbeta and 13 Jbeta primers that the PCR ran. Generated by immunoSEQ multiplex PCR, the TCRdb table keeps only in-frame clones and is missing some. The data contain 150,000 or so clones, 65% to 75% of them seen just once; the ten biggest clones take up roughly 2.2%. Sequenced sample: PBMCs. The receptors originated from a man between 25 and 39 years old in good health and CMV-seronegative.

The gene calls are TRBV30 and TRBJ2-7; D perhaps matches TRBD1 (6 bases). Germline CDR1 GTSNPN, CDR2 SVGIG (reference sequence). This CDR3 contains 14 residues. Deletions cut 1 base from V and 2 bases from J, with 12 bases between. The CDR3 is CAWSGGRRAYEQYF. CDR3 coding DNA: TGTGCCTGGAGTGGGGGGCGCCGGGCCTACGAGCAGTACTTC.

V gene TRBV7-2 combines with J gene TRBJ2-2; D is unclear. Germline CDR1 SGHTA, CDR2 FQGNSA. The CDR3 is made up of 15 amino acids. Trimming shortened V by 5 bases and J by 1 base, and 11 bases separated the two germline ends. CDR3 in DNA: TGTGCCAGCAGCCCGGAAACGGGGAACACCGGGGAGCTGTTTTTT. Translating it yields CASSPETGNTGELFF.

The CDR3 protein is CASSLEAGGYTGELFF. As DNA, the CDR3 is TGTGCCAGCAGCTTGGAAGCGGGGGGCTACACCGGGGAGCTGTTTTTT. The chain couples TRBV5-6 to TRBJ2-2; 9 nucleotides line up with TRBD2. This CDR3 has 16 residues. CDR1 is SGHDT and CDR2 is YYEEEE in the germline V gene. J was trimmed by 3 bases and V by 0 bases; bases with no gene match: 3.

This chain joins TRBV5-1 and TRBJ2-1; D is possibly TRBD1 (6 bases). CDR3 length: 13 residues. The germline V and J ends were trimmed by 4 bases and 6 bases, with 11 bases remaining between them. CDR1 and CDR2 (germline): SGHRS, YFSETQ. The chain's CDR3 is CASSIQGFNEQFF. DNA for the CDR3: TGCGCCAGCAGCATACAGGGTTTCAATGAGCAGTTCTTC.

The CDR3 nucleotides are TGTGCCAGCGGTACAGGGGAAGGTTCACCCCTCCACTTT. It translates to CASGTGEGSPLHF. J is TRBJ1-6 and V is TRBV19; TRBD1 aligns across 7 bases. V was clipped by 9 bases and J by 9 bases; unmatched bases: 8. Per the germline V gene, CDR1 is LNHDA and CDR2 is SQIVND (reference sequence). This CDR3 has 13 residues.